In its sample, the clone carrying this T cell receptor (beta chain) was seen once. The CDR3 is made up of 14 amino acids. The V gene's germline CDR1 is MNHNY and CDR2 SVGAGI (reference sequence). The junction had 6 bases not matched to a gene; V was cut back by 6 bases and J by 8 bases. The data were obtained in a study of blood T cell repertoires in COVID-19. Study-level background: Nucleic acid was either cDNA or gDNA, and it came from T cells, B-cell-depleted T cells, or PBMCs.

Methods used by the authors: Reference gene primers were amplified, and this amplification served to estimate nucleated cell counts. Measured with immunoSEQ multiplex PCR; TCRdb has only the in-frame clones, and not every one. V, J and clone size derive from that table, while D and trimming were established from the DNA sequence. The table shows around 190,000 clones, with more than 85% occurring only once. This receptor was taken from a man between 25 and 39 years old with acute or convalescent COVID-19. Material: peripheral blood. This rearrangement joins TRBV6-6 to TRBJ1-6; TRBD1 matches at 8 bases. The CDR3 reads CASSTGQGYSPLHF. The CDR3 nucleotides read TGTGCCAGCAGCACCGGACAGGGTTATTCACCCCTCCACTTT.